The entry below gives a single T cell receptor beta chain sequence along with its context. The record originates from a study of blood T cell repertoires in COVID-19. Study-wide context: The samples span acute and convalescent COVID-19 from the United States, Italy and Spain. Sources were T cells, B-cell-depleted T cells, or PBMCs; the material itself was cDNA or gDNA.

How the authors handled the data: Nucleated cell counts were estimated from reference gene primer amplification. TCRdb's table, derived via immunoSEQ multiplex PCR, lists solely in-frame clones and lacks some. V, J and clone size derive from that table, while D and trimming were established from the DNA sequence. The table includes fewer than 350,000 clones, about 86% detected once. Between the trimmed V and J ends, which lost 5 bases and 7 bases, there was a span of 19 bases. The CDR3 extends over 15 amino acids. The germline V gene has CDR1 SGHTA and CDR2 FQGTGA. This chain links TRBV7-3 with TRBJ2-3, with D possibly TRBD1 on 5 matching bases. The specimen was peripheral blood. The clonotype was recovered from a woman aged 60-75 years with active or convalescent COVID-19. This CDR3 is CASSQQAGSLNTQYF. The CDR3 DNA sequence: TGTGCCAGCAGCCAACAGGCCGGTTCGCTCAATACGCAGTATTTT.